This T cell receptor (beta chain) was captured by sequencing in a study of T cells in Graves' hyperthyroidism and ophthalmopathy. The germline V gene has CDR1 SQVTM and CDR2 ANQGSEA. The CDR3 extends over 14 amino acids. Trimming pared 6 bases from V and 0 bases from J, leaving 12 bases between. TCR beta CDR3 sequences were amplified from RNA transcripts. HTBI primers drove first-round RT-PCR of the TCR CDR3. TCRdb independently ran MiXCR on the multiplex PCR reads; one entry per CDR3 protein. There are fewer than 350,000 distinct CDR3 sequences in the sample; under 25% occur only once, and around half lies in the top ten. This clonotype was counted between two and nine times. Across 18 months, stable Graves' hyperthyroidism was marked by no progression to ophthalmopathy. The PBMCs were taken from less than 11 ml of fresh peripheral blood.

The sequence derives from a woman in her fifties or sixties with Graves' hyperthyroidism. This chain joins TRBV29-1 and TRBJ1-5; D perhaps matches TRBD1 (5 bases). The source material was blood. The DNA of the CDR3 is TGCAGCGTCACGGAGGGGAATAGCAATCAGCCCCAGCATTTT. Its protein product is CSVTEGNSNQPQHF. The full variable domain, with the rest looked up from reference TRBV29-1 and TRBJ1-5, is SAVISQKPSRDICQRGTSLTIQCQVDSQVTMMFWYRQQPGQSLTLIATANQGSEATYESGFVIDKFPISRPNLTFSTLTVSNMSPEDSSIYLCSVTEGNSNQPQHFGDGTRLSIL.